This TCR beta chain was sequenced in a study of T-cell reconstitution after alpha-beta-depleted transplantation in children. This clonotype was counted at least ten times. Its antigen is as yet unknown. Study observations and caveats: Diversity and T-cell counts at one year after transplant derived mostly from new T cells. The high TCRbeta diversity at day 60 in some patients came from surviving recipient T cells and thymic progenitors. Expanded graft clones, several hundred of them, were reportedly the source of alpha-beta T cells about two months after transplant.

This CDR3 is 13 amino acids long. Germline-derived CDR1 and CDR2 are SGHNT and YYREEE (reference sequence). The V and J ends lost 5 bases and 5 bases, in that order; junction bases with no gene match: 1. The TCRbeta library incorporated unique molecular identifiers. TCRdb processed the PCR reads anew with MiXCR; each CDR3 protein has one entry. Of fewer than 35,000 distinct CDR3 sequences listed, 5.5% to 7.5% are singletons. J is TRBJ2-1 and V is TRBV5-4; 10 bases are a match to TRBD2. Specimen: PBMCs, mostly from graft donor cells, collected 180 days after TCRalphabeta/CD19-depleted stem cell transplant. The TCR was taken from a male patient younger than 18 who had a stem cell transplant for acute myeloid leukemia, so the T cells may come from the graft donor. The CDR3 reads CASRAGGNNEQFF. As DNA, the CDR3 is TGTGCCAGCAGAGCGGGGGGGAACAATGAGCAGTTCTTC.